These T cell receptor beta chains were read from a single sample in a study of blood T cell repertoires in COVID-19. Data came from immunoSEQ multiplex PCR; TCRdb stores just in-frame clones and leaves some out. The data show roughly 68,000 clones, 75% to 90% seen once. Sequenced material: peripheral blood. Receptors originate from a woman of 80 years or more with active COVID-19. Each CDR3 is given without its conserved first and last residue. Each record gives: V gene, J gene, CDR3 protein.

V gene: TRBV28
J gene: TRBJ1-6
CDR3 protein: ASRRDTSNSPLH

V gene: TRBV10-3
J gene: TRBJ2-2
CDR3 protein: AISEGGTANTGELF

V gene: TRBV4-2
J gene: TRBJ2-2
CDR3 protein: ASSPGLDSNTGELF

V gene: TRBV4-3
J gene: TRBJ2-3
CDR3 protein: ASSQDHRETQY

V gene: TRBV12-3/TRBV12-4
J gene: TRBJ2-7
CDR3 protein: ATQQGAGHEQY

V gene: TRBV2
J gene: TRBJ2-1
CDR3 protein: ASIPDRGHPF

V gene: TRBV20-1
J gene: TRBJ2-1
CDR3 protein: SASEPSAYNEQF

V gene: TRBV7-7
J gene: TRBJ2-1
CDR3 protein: ASSESPGDEQF

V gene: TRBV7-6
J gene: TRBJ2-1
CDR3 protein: ASSSPGQGGGSSYNEQF

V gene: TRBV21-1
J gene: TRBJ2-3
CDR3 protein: ASSNPGQDVSGTDTQY

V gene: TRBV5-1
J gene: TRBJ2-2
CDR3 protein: ASSEEPTGSGGELF

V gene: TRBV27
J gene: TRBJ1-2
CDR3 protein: ASSLRVSYGYT

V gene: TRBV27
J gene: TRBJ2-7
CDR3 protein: ASTPLPPRTAYEQY

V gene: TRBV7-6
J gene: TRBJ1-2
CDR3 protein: ASSLAGGEANYGYT